This TCR beta chain emerged from a study of T cells after yellow fever vaccination. Template switching with 5'RACE generated the TCR cDNA and added a universal primer site and UMIs. One entry per CDR3 protein results from TCRdb running MiXCR on the 5' RACE reads. The table has around 46,000 distinct CDR3 sequences, about 6.8% seen once. V was pared by 8 bases and J by 6 bases, with 8 bases of the junction left unmatched. This CDR3 is built from 14 residues. CDR1 and CDR2 (germline): MNHEY, SMNVEV (reference sequence). Findings and caveats of the study: Reappearance after the booster was seen for most primary-vaccination clones, at 96% CD4 and roughly 90% CD8.

The receptor's source is a man aged 25-40 years who received the YFV17D yellow fever vaccine. The source material was CD8+ T cells not binding an NS4B(214-222) dextramer, sorted from PBMCs, sampled 45 days after the yellow fever booster vaccination. The V gene is TRBV27, the J gene TRBJ1-2; 11 positions match TRBD1. CDR3 sequence: CASSFGQGADGYTF. DNA of the CDR3: TGTGCCAGCTCCTTCGGACAGGGGGCAGATGGCTACACCTTC.